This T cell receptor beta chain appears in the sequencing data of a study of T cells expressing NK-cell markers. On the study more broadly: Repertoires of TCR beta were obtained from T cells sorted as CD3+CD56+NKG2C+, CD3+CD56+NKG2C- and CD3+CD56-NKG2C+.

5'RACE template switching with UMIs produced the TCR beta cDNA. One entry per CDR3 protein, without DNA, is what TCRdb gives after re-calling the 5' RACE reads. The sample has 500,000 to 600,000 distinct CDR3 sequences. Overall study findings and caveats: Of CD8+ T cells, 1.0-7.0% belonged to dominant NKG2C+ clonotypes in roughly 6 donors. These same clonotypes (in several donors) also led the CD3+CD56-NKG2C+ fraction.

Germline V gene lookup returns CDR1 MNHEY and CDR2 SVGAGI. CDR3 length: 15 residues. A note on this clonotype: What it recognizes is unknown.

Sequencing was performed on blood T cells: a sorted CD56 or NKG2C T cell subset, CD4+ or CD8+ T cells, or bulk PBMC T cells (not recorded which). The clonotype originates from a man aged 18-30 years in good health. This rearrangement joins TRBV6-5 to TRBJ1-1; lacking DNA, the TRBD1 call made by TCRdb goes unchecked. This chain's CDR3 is CASSSRKRRGPEAFF.